This entry concerns a single T cell receptor beta chain. Its antigen remains undetermined. Per-base quality was not reported, and no clone a single base away is much larger than it. This sample is drawn from a study of T cell changes during pregnancy in multiple sclerosis (dated by TCRdb to the late 2010s). Looking at the study overall: The study looked at changes in the T cell repertoire across pregnancy in women with multiple sclerosis.

Counted from cysteine to phenylalanine, this CDR3 has 16 amino acids. Here the CDR3 DNA is all that survives: 48 bases in frame from base 1. From the germline V gene, CDR1 is LGHNA and CDR2 is YNFKEQ. V and J lose 0 bases and 5 bases, and a span of 17 bases separates them. Libraries were constructed by the immunoSEQ multiplex PCR assay. Sourced from immuneACCESS, this table was stored by TCRdb with only in-frame sequences that have V and J called. A share of the clones is absent; for the studies checked, an unresolved V gene accounts for under half, and the remainder has no known explanation. The sample table contains tens of thousands of clones; only one count was recorded for 91% of them. The top ten constitute about 5.8% of the sample.

The rearrangement joined TRBV4-2 to TRBJ2-7, with no confident D gene call. The receptor was isolated from a female donor with multiple sclerosis, enrolled in a pregnancy study. Here the sequenced sample was CD8+ T cells from peripheral blood mononuclear cells, taken before pregnancy. The CDR3 reads as follows: CASSQDEASQGDEQYF. The nucleotide sequence is TGTGCCAGCAGCCAAGATGAGGCCAGCCAAGGCGACGAGCAGTACTTC.